These 10 T cell receptor beta chains originate from one sample sequenced in a study of OX40 agonist ivuxolimab in advanced cancers. The method was immunoSEQ multiplex PCR; TCRdb's version includes in-frame clones alone and lacks a portion of them. The profile shows over 55,000 clones, around 84% of them singletons. The starting material was CD4+ or CD8+ T cells sorted from blood, obtained in a trial of the OX40 agonist ivuxolimab. These receptors originate from an adult with an advanced solid tumor such as melanoma, head and neck, liver or kidney cancer.

The chain is built from TRBV14 and TRBJ1-1; no definite D call. V lost 3 bases and J 6 bases, leaving 14 bases between the germline ends. The CDR3 runs to 14 residues. The germline V gene has CDR1 SGHDN and CDR2 FVKESK. CDR3 coding DNA: TGTGCCAGCAGCCAGGGCCCGAGGGTGCCTGAAGCTTTCTTT. Amino acids: CASSQGPRVPEAFF.

The chain links TRBV7-3 to TRBJ2-7; D is possibly TRBD1 or TRBD2 (6 bases each). This CDR3 spans 14 amino acids. Trimming left V 5 bases short and J 0 bases short, with 11 bases between. Germline CDR1 and CDR2: SGHTA and FQGTGA. Here the CDR3 reads CASSKGGSSYEQYF. CDR3 nucleotide sequence: TGTGCCAGCAGCAAAGGGGGGTCCTCCTACGAGCAGTACTTC.

Of note for this clone: The junction departs from the called germline gene at one end, perhaps through a read error. The V call is TRBV7-7, the J call TRBJ2-3, with D tentatively TRBD1 or TRBD2 (7 bases each). This CDR3 comprises 15 residues. Germline V gene lookup returns CDR1 SSHAT and CDR2 FNYEAQ (reference sequence). DNA for the CDR3: TGTGCTAGCAGCCCTACAGGGGCGGGGGTAGATACGCAGTATTTT. Translated, it gives CASSPTGAGVDTQYF.

The chain carries TRBV29-1 and TRBJ1-2; D gene unclear. Germline V gives CDR1 SQVTM, CDR2 ANQGSEA. Trimming cost V 6 bases and J 4 bases, with 12 bases left between them. This CDR3 spans 12 amino acids. The CDR3 sequence: CSVAEDLYGYTF. In DNA, the CDR3 is TGCAGCGTCGCGGAGGACCTCTATGGCTACACCTTC.

The gene calls are TRBV14 and TRBJ1-2, with TRBD1 matching 8 bases. The CDR3 consists of 18 residues. CDR1 and CDR2 from the germline V gene are SGHDN and FVKESK. The J segment lost 4 bases and the V segment lost 3 bases, leaving 16 bases of the junction unmatched. The DNA for the CDR3 is TGTGCCAGCAGCCACTCAAGATCTCCGACAGGGGAGAGCTATGGCTACACCTTC. Translating it yields CASSHSRSPTGESYGYTF.

This clone was seen just once. The chain is built from TRBV4-1 and TRBJ1-2, with 10 bases that match TRBD1. V lost 4 bases, J lost 4 bases, and 6 bases stayed unmatched. The CDR3 has 15 amino acids. The germline gives CDR1 MGHRA, CDR2 YSYEKL. CDR3 loop: CASSRQTGGGYGYTF. The CDR3 region has the DNA TGCGCCAGCAGCCGCCAGACAGGGGGCGGCTATGGCTACACCTTC.

CDR3 nucleotides: TGTGCCCCCCGGGGGGGAAGAGAGACCCAGTACTTC. Translation: CAPRGGRETQYF. The V call is TRBV27, the J call TRBJ2-5; 8 bases match TRBD2. The germline V gene encodes CDR1 MNHEY and CDR2 SMNVEV (reference sequence). The V segment lost 11 bases and the J segment 4 bases; nucleotides outside the gene matches: 6. This CDR3 has 12 residues.

This clone showed up just once. The chain is built from TRBV15 and TRBJ2-5, with D perhaps TRBD2 (5 bases). The CDR3 sequence is 17 residues long. V lost 3 bases, J lost 2 bases, and 19 bases lay in between. Germline lookup yields CDR1 LNHNV and CDR2 YYDKDF (reference sequence). The CDR3 protein is CATSSRTRSGAQETQYF. The CDR3 DNA is TGTGCCACCAGCAGCCGTACGAGAAGCGGCGCACAAGAGACCCAGTACTTC. Complete variable domain (other parts from reference TRBV15 and TRBJ2-5): DAMVIQNPRYQVTQFGKPVTLSCSQTLNHNVMYWYQQKSSQAPKLLFHYYDKDFNNEADTPDNFQSRRPNTSFCFLDIRSPGLGDTAMYLCATSSRTRSGAQETQYFGPGTRLLVL.

This chain joins TRBV11-3 and TRBJ1-1, with D maybe TRBD1 (5 bases). V dropped 0 bases and J dropped 8 bases, with 28 bases sitting between them. CDR1 SGHNT and CDR2 YENEEA come from the germline V gene. The CDR3 has 19 residues. CDR3 coding DNA: TGTGCCAGCAGCTTAGATATAGGTCCCGGGGACCGGAGAGAGCCCGAAGCTTTCTTT. Translated, it gives CASSLDIGPGDRREPEAFF.

V and J are TRBV7-9 and TRBJ2-3; D not certain. With 1 base removed from V and 0 bases from J, the gap between germline ends came to 11 bases. Germline assignment: CDR1 SEHNR and CDR2 FQNEAQ (reference sequence). The CDR3 loop spans 16 amino acids. CDR3 loop: CASSLVASTSTDTQYF. CDR3 sequence (DNA): TGTGCCAGCAGCTTAGTGGCTAGTACAAGCACAGATACGCAGTATTTT.